These T cell receptor beta chains were read from a single sample in a study of blood T cell repertoires in COVID-19. The data were produced by immunoSEQ multiplex PCR, yet TCRdb's version contains in-frame clones alone and is incomplete. The data contain over 200,000 clones, 80% to 90% of them singletons. Sequences were obtained from peripheral blood. The receptor set was obtained from a man under 40 with COVID-19, enrolled during active disease. The CDR3 runs from the conserved cysteine through the conserved F or W. The D gene is left open where the match is weak. Clone sizes are given selectively: once, few, many, or a class where the clone is expanded.

j_call | d_call | v_call | clone_size | cdr3_nt | cdr3_aa
TRBJ2-1 | . | TRBV7-2 | . | TGTGCCAGCAGCTTCGCTATGGGCAGGGGTAATGCGCAGTTCTTC | CASSFAMGRGNAQFF
TRBJ2-5 | . | TRBV4-1 | . | TGCGCCAGCAGCCCCCTTGGGGAGGGGGAGCAAGAGACCCAGTACTTC | CASSPLGEGEQETQYF
TRBJ2-7 | TRBD1 | TRBV19 | . | TGTGCCAGTAGTACCGGGACAGGGGCCTACGAGCAGTACTTC | CASSTGTGAYEQYF
TRBJ1-1 | . | TRBV7-9 | . | TGTGCCAGCAGCACAGGGCTCAGCACTGAAGCTTTCTTT | CASSTGLSTEAFF
TRBJ2-5 | TRBD2 | TRBV5-4 | . | TGTGCCAGCAGCTTCCCACTAGCGGGCCAAGAGACCCAGTACTTC | CASSFPLAGQETQYF
TRBJ1-2 | . | TRBV3-1/TRBV3-2 | few | TGTGCCAGCAGCCGTCGGGATAACTATGGCTACACCTTC | CASSRRDNYGYTF
TRBJ1-5 | . | TRBV18 | . | TGTGCCAGCTCATCGCCCGGGTCCCGCAATCAGCCCCAGCATTTT | CASSSPGSRNQPQHF
TRBJ1-1 | . | TRBV5-1 | . | TGCGCCAGCAGCTTGAACTTGAACACTGAAGCTTTCTTT | CASSLNLNTEAFF
TRBJ2-2 | . | TRBV6-6 | . | TGTGCCAGCAGTTACAACCCGGGGGTGAACACCGGGGAGCTGTTTTTT | CASSYNPGVNTGELFF
TRBJ1-1 | . | TRBV18 | . | TGTGCCAGCTCACCCAAGGGGCGGGGGGAAGGAGGAACTGAAGCTTTCTTT | CASSPKGRGEGGTEAFF
TRBJ1-1 | TRBD1 | TRBV27 | . | TGTGCCAGCAGTTCCCCAACAGGGGCCGCAAACACTGAAGCTTTCTTT | CASSSPTGAANTEAFF
TRBJ1-4 | TRBD1 | TRBV5-8 | . | TGTGCCAGCAGCTGGGACAGGGCTGAAAATGAAAAACTGTTTTTT | CASSWDRAENEKLFF
TRBJ1-1 | . | TRBV29-1 | . | TGCAGCGTTAATAAGAACACTGAAGCTTTCTTT | CSVNKNTEAFF
TRBJ1-1 | TRBD1 | TRBV6-5 | . | TGTGCCAGCAGTTACAACCCAGGGGGGACTGAAGCTTTCTTT | CASSYNPGGTEAFF
TRBJ2-1 | TRBD2 | TRBV6-1 | . | TGTGCCAGCAGTGAGGGGAGCGGGAGATACAATGAGCAGTTCTTC | CASSEGSGRYNEQFF
TRBJ2-1 | TRBD2 | TRBV5-4 | . | TGTGCCAGCAGCTCTACTAGCGGGGGCTACAATGAGCAGTTCTTC | CASSSTSGGYNEQFF
TRBJ1-2 | . | TRBV5-5 | . | TGTGCCAGCAGCTTGGAGGGGTGGCCTCTATATGGCTACACCTTC | CASSLEGWPLYGYTF
TRBJ2-1 | . | TRBV11-3 | . | TGTGCCAGCAGCGGCCGATACAATGAGCAGTTCTTC | CASSGRYNEQFF
TRBJ1-1 | TRBD1 | TRBV6-5 | few | TGTGCCAGCAGGTTGACAGGGGGGAACACTGAAGCTTTCTTT | CASRLTGGNTEAFF
TRBJ2-7 | . | TRBV19 | . | TGTGCCAGTAGTATTCAACCCGGGGACGAGCAGTACTTC | CASSIQPGDEQYF
TRBJ2-2 | TRBD1 | TRBV19 | . | TGTGCCAGTAGTCCGACGGACAGGAGGAACACCGGGGAGCTGTTTTTT | CASSPTDRRNTGELFF
TRBJ1-5 | TRBD1 | TRBV6-5 | once | TGTGCCAGCAAAGCACAGGGACAGCAGCCCCAGCATTTT | CASKAQGQQPQHF
TRBJ1-2 | . | TRBV5-4 | once | TGTGCCAGCAGCCCCCCGTCCCTATTCGGTGGCTACACCTTC | CASSPPSLFGGYTF
TRBJ1-6 | TRBD1 | TRBV19 | . | TGTGCCAGTAGTTTACCGGGACAGGTTATACTCCACTTT | CASSLPGQVILHF
TRBJ1-4 | . | TRBV10-1 | . | TGCGCCAGCACGGACTGCCTTGATGAAAAACTGTTTTTT | CASTDCLDEKLFF
TRBJ2-1 | TRBD2 | TRBV5-1 | . | TGCGCCAGCAGCTTGGGAGGGAGGGCCCACTACAATGAGCAGTTCTTC | CASSLGGRAHYNEQFF
TRBJ1-2 | TRBD1 | TRBV27 | . | TGTGCCAGCAGACGGGACAGGGCTAACTATGGCTACACCTTC | CASRRDRANYGYTF
TRBJ2-1 | TRBD2 | TRBV5-4 | once | TGTGCCAGCACCCCGCGGGGGGGCGGGTATGAGCAGTTCTTC | CASTPRGGGYEQFF
TRBJ1-2 | . | TRBV18 | . | TGTGCCAGCTCACCAGCCGTAGTCAGGTCCTATGGCTACACCTTC | CASSPAVVRSYGYTF